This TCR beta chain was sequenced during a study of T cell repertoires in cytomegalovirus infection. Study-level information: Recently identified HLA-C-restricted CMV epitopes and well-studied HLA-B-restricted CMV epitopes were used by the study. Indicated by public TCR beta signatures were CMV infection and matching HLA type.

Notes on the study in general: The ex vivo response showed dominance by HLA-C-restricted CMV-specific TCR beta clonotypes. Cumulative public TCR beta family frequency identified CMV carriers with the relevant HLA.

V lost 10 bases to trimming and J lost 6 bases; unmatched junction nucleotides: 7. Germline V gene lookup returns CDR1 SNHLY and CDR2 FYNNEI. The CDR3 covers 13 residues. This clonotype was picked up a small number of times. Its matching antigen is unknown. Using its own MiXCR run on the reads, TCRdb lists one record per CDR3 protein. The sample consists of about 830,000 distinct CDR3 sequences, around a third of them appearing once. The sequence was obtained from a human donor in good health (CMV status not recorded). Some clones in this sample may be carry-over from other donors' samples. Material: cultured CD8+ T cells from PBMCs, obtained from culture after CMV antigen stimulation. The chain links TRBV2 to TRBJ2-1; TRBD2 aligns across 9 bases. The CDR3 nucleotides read TGTGCCACCTTGGCGGGGGGGCCCAATGAGCAGTTCTTC. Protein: CATLAGGPNEQFF.